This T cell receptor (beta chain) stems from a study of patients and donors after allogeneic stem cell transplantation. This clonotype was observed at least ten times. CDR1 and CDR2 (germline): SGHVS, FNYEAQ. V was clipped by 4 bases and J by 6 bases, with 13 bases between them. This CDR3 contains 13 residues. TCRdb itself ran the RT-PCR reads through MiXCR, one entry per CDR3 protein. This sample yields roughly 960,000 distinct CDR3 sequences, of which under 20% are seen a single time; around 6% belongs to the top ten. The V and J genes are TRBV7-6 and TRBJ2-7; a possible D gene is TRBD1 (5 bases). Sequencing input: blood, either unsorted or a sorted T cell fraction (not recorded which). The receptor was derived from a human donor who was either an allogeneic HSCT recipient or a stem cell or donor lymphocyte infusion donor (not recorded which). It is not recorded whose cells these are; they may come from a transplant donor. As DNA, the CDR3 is TGTGCCAGCAGCTACAGGCGAGGAGTCGAGCAGTACTTC. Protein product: CASSYRRGVEQYF.